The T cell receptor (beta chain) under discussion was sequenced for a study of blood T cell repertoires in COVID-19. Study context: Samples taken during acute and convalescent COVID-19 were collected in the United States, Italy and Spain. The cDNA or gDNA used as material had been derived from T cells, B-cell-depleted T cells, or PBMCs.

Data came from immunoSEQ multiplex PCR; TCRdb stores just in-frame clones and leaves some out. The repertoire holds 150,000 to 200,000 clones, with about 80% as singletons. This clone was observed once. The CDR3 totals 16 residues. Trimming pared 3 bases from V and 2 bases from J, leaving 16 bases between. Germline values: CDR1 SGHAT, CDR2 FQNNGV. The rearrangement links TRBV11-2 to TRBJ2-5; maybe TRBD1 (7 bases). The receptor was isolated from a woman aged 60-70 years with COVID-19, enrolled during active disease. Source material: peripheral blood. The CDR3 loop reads CASSLGGTAYQETQYF. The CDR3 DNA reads TGTGCCAGCAGCTTGGGCGGGACAGCCTATCAAGAGACCCAGTACTTC.